Included here is one T cell receptor beta chain sequence, with context. Its antigen is unidentified. Per sample, a minimum of 6.5 million PBMCs were isolated. The sample belongs to a study of blood T cells in healthy people across ages. Germline CDR1 reads MNHEY; CDR2 reads SMNVEV (reference sequence). Trimming pared 3 bases from V and 7 bases from J, leaving 12 bases between. The CDR3 extends over 13 amino acids. Through a sample-barcoded 5' primer and a J-beta primer mix, a second PCR was run for roughly 6 to 12 cycles. Each cDNA was tagged by a template-switch adaptor containing 12 random nucleotides. Every sample produced at least 2.5 million CDR3-containing paired-end reads. TCRdb analysed the 5' RACE reads with MiXCR anew, one entry per CDR3 protein. The table shows about 1.4 million distinct CDR3 sequences, with 59% occurring only once. Whole-study results and caveats: The fall in TCR beta diversity per million T cells was roughly linear with age.

The chain couples TRBV27 to TRBJ1-2; D unresolved. The TCR originated in a man younger than 30 in good health. Sequenced: blood. This CDR3 reads CASSFYRSSGYTF. DNA for the CDR3: TGTGCCAGCAGTTTTTACAGATCCTCTGGCTACACCTTC.